The 4 T cell receptor beta chains below were found in one sample sequenced in a study of blood T cell repertoires in COVID-19. The repertoire was sequenced with immunoSEQ multiplex PCR; TCRdb's copy has only in-frame clones and lacks some. The sample records 300,000 to 350,000 clones, roughly 87% being singletons. Input material: peripheral blood. These TCRs come from a man aged 25 to 40 with COVID-19, enrolled during active disease.

The genes are TRBV7-3 and TRBJ1-1; 12 bases map to TRBD1. Germline V gene data show CDR1 as SGHTA and CDR2 as FQGTGA. This CDR3 has 17 amino acids. Trimming at V came to 5 bases and at J to 5 bases, leaving 12 bases not matched to a gene. In DNA, the CDR3 is TGTGCCAGCAGCCGCATGGGGACAGGGGGCGGAAATACTGAAGCTTTCTTT. Translating it yields CASSRMGTGGGNTEAFF.

The V gene is TRBV7-3, the J gene TRBJ2-7; 8 bases fit TRBD2. This CDR3 spans 15 amino acids. The V gene's germline CDR1 is SGHTA and CDR2 FQGTGA. V shed 5 bases, J shed 5 bases, and the junction held 11 bases outside the gene matches. CDR3 bases: TGTGCCAGCAGCCTTCAAACGGGGGGGCCCCACGAGCAGTACTTC. Translating gives CASSLQTGGPHEQYF.

This chain links TRBV7-2 with TRBJ1-2; 7 positions agree with TRBD1. Looked up from germline, CDR1 is SGHTA and CDR2 is FQGNSA. V shed 4 bases and J 5 bases; nucleotides not matched to a gene: 13. CDR3 length: 16 amino acids. CDR3 bases: TGTGCCAGCAGCTCTCGTTATCCCACAGGGGCGTATGGCTACACCTTC. Its translation is CASSSRYPTGAYGYTF.

This chain uses TRBV9 with TRBJ2-1, with D possibly being TRBD1 (6 bases). Trimming took 1 base from V and 0 from J, leaving 14 bases between them. The CDR3 sequence is 17 residues long. Looked up from germline, CDR1 is SGDLS and CDR2 is YYNGEE. The CDR3 region has the DNA TGTGCCAGCAGCGTACAAACAGGGCTTAGCTCCTACAATGAGCAGTTCTTC. Its protein is CASSVQTGLSSYNEQFF.